Listed below are T cell receptor beta chains from one sample, sequenced in a study of PD-L1 blockade in urothelial cancer. Profiling relied on immunoSEQ multiplex PCR, and the TCRdb table lists in-frame clones only, not all of them. This sample yields fewer than 50,000 clones, of which around 79% are seen a single time; over 9.5% belongs to the top ten. The sequenced sample was PBMCs, obtained around atezolizumab (anti-PD-L1) treatment. The receptors here all came from a man aged 70 or older with urothelial cancer. The CDR3 runs from the conserved cysteine through the conserved F or W. D genes are given only for firm matches. Clone size is stated in some rows and not others, as once, few, many or a class when expanded.

D: TRBD2
J: TRBJ2-1
V: TRBV4-1
size: .
CDR3: CASSSRILAGVHNEQFF
DNA: TGCGCCAGCAGCTCAAGAATACTAGCGGGAGTTCACAATGAGCAGTTCTTC

D: .
J: TRBJ1-1
V: TRBV7-3
size: .
CDR3: CASSPGLMNTEAFF
DNA: TGTGCCAGCAGCCCGGGGTTAATGAACACTGAAGCTTTCTTT

D: .
J: TRBJ2-1
V: TRBV5-1
size: .
CDR3: CASSTGQGKEQFF
DNA: TGCGCCAGCAGCACAGGACAAGGGAAGGAGCAGTTCTTC

D: .
J: TRBJ2-1
V: TRBV2
size: .
CDR3: CASNKRSLDNEQFF
DNA: TGTGCCAGCAATAAGCGGTCGCTAGACAATGAGCAGTTCTTC

D: .
J: TRBJ1-4
V: TRBV5-1
size: .
CDR3: CASSLERDDSSPNEKLFF
DNA: TGCGCCAGCAGCTTGGAGCGGGACGATAGCTCCCCTAATGAAAAACTGTTTTTT

D: .
J: TRBJ2-5
V: TRBV27
size: once
CDR3: CASRRAGGPPETQYF
DNA: TGTGCCAGCAGGAGAGCGGGCGGCCCCCCAGAGACCCAGTACTTC

D: .
J: TRBJ2-2
V: TRBV5-4
size: .
CDR3: CASSSIGTLNTGELFF
DNA: TGTGCCAGCAGCTCGATCGGGACACTGAACACCGGGGAGCTGTTTTTT

D: TRBD1
J: TRBJ1-2
V: TRBV29-1
size: .
CDR3: CSVGQGDYGYTF
DNA: TGCAGCGTTGGACAGGGTGACTATGGCTACACCTTC

D: TRBD1
J: TRBJ2-7
V: TRBV28
size: .
CDR3: CASRSRGLYEQYF
DNA: TGTGCCAGCAGATCCAGGGGGCTTTACGAGCAGTACTTC

D: .
J: TRBJ1-1
V: TRBV28
size: .
CDR3: CASKRTAGGEAFF
DNA: TGTGCCAGCAAGCGTACGGCGGGGGGCGAAGCTTTCTTT

D: TRBD2
J: TRBJ2-3
V: TRBV25-1
size: .
CDR3: CASSFSGTDTQYF
DNA: TGTGCCAGCAGTTTTAGCGGGACAGATACGCAGTATTTT

D: TRBD1
J: TRBJ1-1
V: TRBV28
size: .
CDR3: CASSFRGLDTEAFF
DNA: TGTGCCAGCAGTTTTAGGGGGCTGGACACTGAAGCTTTCTTT

D: .
J: TRBJ1-1
V: TRBV6-1
size: .
CDR3: CASSDPGHPNTEAFF
DNA: TGTGCCAGCAGTGACCCGGGACACCCGAACACTGAAGCTTTCTTT

D: .
J: TRBJ2-1
V: TRBV5-4
size: .
CDR3: CASSLSAYNEQFF
DNA: TGTGCCAGCAGCTTGTCCGCCTACAATGAGCAGTTCTTC

D: .
J: TRBJ2-3
V: TRBV7-9
size: .
CDR3: CASGYGTDTQYF
DNA: TGTGCCAGCGGTTACGGTACAGATACGCAGTATTTT

D: .
J: TRBJ1-2
V: TRBV6-5
size: .
CDR3: CASFSRQSLGYTF
DNA: TGTGCCAGCTTTAGTCGACAGTCCCTGGGCTACACCTTC

D: .
J: TRBJ2-5
V: TRBV19
size: once
CDR3: CASSIAIQETQYF
DNA: TGTGCCAGTAGTATCGCGATTCAAGAGACCCAGTACTTC

D: .
J: TRBJ2-1
V: TRBV5-1
size: .
CDR3: CASSLLSTRDEQFF
DNA: TGCGCCAGCAGCTTGCTCTCTACCCGTGATGAGCAGTTCTTC

D: .
J: TRBJ2-7
V: TRBV10-1
size: .
CDR3: CASSERREVTYEQYF
DNA: TGCGCCAGCAGTGAGCGCAGGGAAGTGACCTACGAGCAGTACTTC

D: .
J: TRBJ1-1
V: TRBV6-1
size: .
CDR3: CASTLAAMNTEAFF
DNA: TGTGCCAGCACGTTAGCGGCTATGAACACTGAAGCTTTCTTT

D: .
J: TRBJ2-1
V: TRBV5-1
size: .
CDR3: CASSFGQGGEQFF
DNA: TGCGCCAGCAGCTTTGGGCAGGGGGGTGAGCAGTTCTTC

D: .
J: TRBJ2-1
V: TRBV7-8
size: .
CDR3: CASSYSRITEQFF
DNA: TGTGCCAGCAGCTACTCCAGGATCACCGAGCAGTTCTTC

D: TRBD1
J: TRBJ2-7
V: TRBV4-1
size: .
CDR3: CASSQDSRQGASEQYF
DNA: TGCGCCAGCAGCCAAGATAGTAGACAGGGGGCTAGTGAGCAGTACTTC

D: TRBD2
J: TRBJ2-1
V: TRBV7-6
size: .
CDR3: CASTYGGLAGVNEQFF
DNA: TGTGCCAGCACCTACGGAGGCCTAGCGGGAGTAAATGAGCAGTTCTTC

D: .
J: TRBJ2-1
V: TRBV10-3
size: .
CDR3: CATTQGNDNEQFF
DNA: TGTGCCACTACACAGGGTAATGATAATGAGCAGTTCTTC

D: TRBD2
J: TRBJ2-7
V: TRBV7-9
size: .
CDR3: CASSLGLAKSSYEQYF
DNA: TGTGCCAGCAGCTTAGGACTAGCGAAGAGCTCCTACGAGCAGTACTTC

D: TRBD1
J: TRBJ2-2
V: TRBV5-1
size: .
CDR3: CASSTWDRNTGELFF
DNA: TGCGCCAGCAGCACTTGGGACAGAAACACCGGGGAGCTGTTTTTT

D: .
J: TRBJ2-4
V: TRBV5-6
size: .
CDR3: CASSLVGRVAKNIQYF
DNA: TGTGCCAGCAGCTTGGTAGGGAGAGTTGCCAAAAACATTCAGTACTTC

D: TRBD1
J: TRBJ2-7
V: TRBV7-8
size: once
CDR3: CASSRTGSSHYEQYF
DNA: TGTGCCAGCAGCCGGACAGGCTCCTCGCACTACGAGCAGTACTTC

D: .
J: TRBJ1-3
V: TRBV2
size: .
CDR3: CASSVQGSAGNTIYF
DNA: TGTGCCAGCAGTGTGCAGGGTTCTGCAGGAAACACCATATATTTT

D: .
J: TRBJ1-1
V: TRBV29-1
size: few
CDR3: CSVARPPPEAFF
DNA: TGCAGCGTCGCGCGGCCCCCTCCTGAAGCTTTCTTT

D: TRBD2
J: TRBJ2-7
V: TRBV28
size: .
CDR3: CASSPLAGERDEQYF
DNA: TGTGCCAGCAGTCCACTAGCGGGAGAGCGCGACGAGCAGTACTTC

D: .
J: TRBJ1-1
V: TRBV28
size: .
CDR3: CASSLQNTEAFF
DNA: TGTGCCAGCAGTTTACAGAACACTGAAGCTTTCTTT

D: .
J: TRBJ1-4
V: TRBV5-1
size: .
CDR3: CASSLELGAGEKLFF
DNA: TGCGCCAGCAGCTTGGAACTGGGGGCCGGTGAAAAACTGTTTTTT

D: .
J: TRBJ2-3
V: TRBV7-9
size: .
CDR3: CASSLGGASDTQYF
DNA: TGTGCCAGCAGCTTGGGGGGGGCGTCAGATACGCAGTATTTT

D: TRBD2
J: TRBJ2-7
V: TRBV18
size: medium-sized
CDR3: CASSRDTSGRAGEQYF
DNA: TGTGCCAGCTCACGAGATACTAGCGGGAGGGCTGGTGAGCAGTACTTC

D: TRBD2
J: TRBJ2-2
V: TRBV14
size: once
CDR3: CASSQVGGLAGTGELFF
DNA: TGTGCCAGCAGCCAAGTGGGGGGACTAGCGGGCACCGGGGAGCTGTTTTTT

D: .
J: TRBJ2-2
V: TRBV7-2
size: once
CDR3: CASSLAGSNTGELFF
DNA: TGTGCCAGCAGCTTAGCGGGCTCGAACACCGGGGAGCTGTTTTTT

D: TRBD1
J: TRBJ1-4
V: TRBV28
size: .
CDR3: CASCGQGDEKLFF
DNA: TGTGCCAGTTGCGGACAGGGGGATGAAAAACTGTTTTTT

D: .
J: TRBJ1-5
V: TRBV19
size: .
CDR3: CASSIGRQEPQHF
DNA: TGTGCCAGTAGTATAGGCCGCCAGGAGCCCCAGCATTTT

D: .
J: TRBJ2-7
V: TRBV28
size: few
CDR3: CASTKQGPEQYF
DNA: TGTGCCAGCACCAAACAGGGCCCGGAGCAGTACTTC

D: .
J: TRBJ1-2
V: TRBV28
size: .
CDR3: CASTYIGVEGYTF
DNA: TGTGCCAGCACTTATATCGGGGTCGAAGGCTACACCTTC

D: TRBD2
J: TRBJ2-1
V: TRBV4-1
size: .
CDR3: CASSQERAGGRGYNEQFF
DNA: TGCGCCAGCAGCCAAGAAAGGGCAGGCGGGAGGGGTTACAATGAGCAGTTCTTC

D: TRBD1
J: TRBJ1-3
V: TRBV7-8
size: once
CDR3: CASSFSTGGSSGNTIYF
DNA: TGTGCCAGCAGCTTTTCGACAGGGGGCAGCTCTGGAAACACCATATATTTT

D: TRBD1
J: TRBJ2-4
V: TRBV18
size: .
CDR3: CASSPNRGETGNIQYF
DNA: TGTGCCAGCTCACCAAACCGAGGGGAGACAGGGAACATTCAGTACTTC